This T cell receptor beta chain was retrieved from a study of T cell responses to AZD1222 COVID-19 vaccine. Notes on the study in general: Without day 14 samples, only post-peak T cell repertoires were studied. Increases in Spike-specific TCR breadth and depth were seen after two AZD1222 doses. Within unmutated variant regions lay the reported targets of nearly half of spike-specific TCRs. The donor group comprised mostly white British people and more females; the analysis possibly underestimated clonal diversity.

Profiled with immunoSEQ multiplex PCR; TCRdb holds only in-frame clones, not every one. The data hold 120,000 or so clones, with 90% observed a single time. The germline V gene has CDR1 SGHTA and CDR2 FQGNSA. Trimming shortened V by 5 bases and J by 6 bases, and 8 bases separated the two germline ends. This CDR3 has 12 amino acids. With regard to this clone: Its target is unknown.

This sequence originates from an adult who received the MenACWY meningococcal vaccine as a control. Here the sequenced sample was peripheral blood, taken 28 days after the second dose of the MenACWY control vaccine. The chain employs TRBV7-2 and TRBJ2-1; D gene unclear. In nucleotides, the CDR3 is TGTGCCAGCAGCGACCCTCTCAATGAGCAGTTCTTC. Translation: CASSDPLNEQFF.